This T cell receptor beta chain was observed in a study of T cells in Graves' hyperthyroidism and ophthalmopathy. The CDR3 regions of TCR beta were amplified from RNA transcripts. RT-PCR in the first round (using the HTBI primer set) targeted the TCR CDR3. TCRdb ran MiXCR on the multiplex PCR reads and lists one entry per CDR3 protein. The data show approximately 400,000 distinct CDR3 sequences, more than 11% seen once. Ten or more counts support this clonotype. Trimming shortened V by 2 bases and J by 7 bases, and 15 bases separated the two germline ends. The CDR3 covers 14 residues. Germline V gene lookup returns CDR1 SNHLY and CDR2 FYNNEI.

This clonotype was sampled from an older woman with Graves' hyperthyroidism. The V call is TRBV2, the J call TRBJ2-7; unclear D gene. Sequencing was performed on blood. The CDR3 region is CASSEIELPLEQYF. The CDR3 bases are TGTGCCAGCAGTGAAATAGAACTTCCCCTGGAGCAGTACTTC.